Presented here are 22 T cell receptor beta chains from one specimen sequenced in a study of Graves' ophthalmopathy and Graves' hyperthyroidism. RNA served as the template for amplifying TCR beta CDR3 regions. An initial RT-PCR round employing HTBI primers preceded a second-round multiplex PCR. TCRdb re-called the multiplex PCR reads with MiXCR, one entry per CDR3 protein. The sample holds 900,000 to 1,200,000 distinct CDR3 sequences, approximately 35% seen once. Sequenced: peripheral blood or thyroid tissue (not recorded which). Receptor source: an adult man with Graves' hyperthyroidism.

Comment on this clonotype: A much more abundant neighbour one base away suggests this may be a read error. No conserved phenylalanine or tryptophan ends this CDR3, so it is likely a read error. The V gene is TRBV12-3 or TRBV12-4, the J gene TRBJ1-1; the D is unclear. CDR3 length equals 14 residues. Trimming pared 3 bases from V and 6 bases from J, leaving 14 bases between. This CDR3 reads CASSFSSVRSEAFC. CDR3 DNA sequence: TGTGCCAGCAGTTTTTCGTCCGTCAGATCTGAAGCTTTCTGT.

This clonotype was detected ten times or more. V gene TRBV5-1 combines with J gene TRBJ1-4; D remains ambiguous. The CDR3 consists of 13 residues. Trimming pared 0 bases from V and 6 bases from J, leaving 6 bases between. The germline V gene encodes CDR1 SGHRS and CDR2 YFSETQ. The CDR3 spells CASSLVSDEKLFF. The CDR3, as DNA: TGCGCCAGCAGCTTGGTATCGGATGAAAAACTGTTTTTT.

This clonotype was counted at least ten times. CDR3 nucleotides: TGTGCCAGCAGCACCGCACGGGACGCGGTTGAGACCCAGTACTTC. This sequence encodes CASSTARDAVETQYF. The V gene is TRBV7-8, the J gene TRBJ2-5; D may be TRBD1 or TRBD2 (5 bases each). Germline-derived CDR1 and CDR2 are SGHVS and FQNEAQ. This CDR3 spans 15 amino acids. V was shortened by 5 bases and J by 5 bases, with 18 bases between the two germline ends.

Comment on this clonotype: At one end, the junction sequence differs from germline, possibly due to a read error. This chain joins TRBV15 and TRBJ2-2, with D tentatively TRBD1 (6 bases). The germline CDR1 and CDR2 sequences are LNHNV and YYDKDF (reference sequence). CDR3 length: 18 residues. The CDR3, as DNA: TGTGCCACCAGCTCTGAGACAGGATTTCGTTGGAACACCGGGGAGCTGTTTTGG. Encoded protein: CATSSETGFRWNTGELFW.

Many counts were recorded for this clonotype. The J gene is TRBJ2-2, the V gene TRBV7-6, with a possible D match to TRBD1 (6 bases). The ends were cut back, 10 bases at V and 7 bases at J, with 19 bases in the middle. This CDR3 contains 14 residues. CDR1 is SGHVS and CDR2 is FNYEAQ in the germline V gene. CDR3 loop: CAIGQNSLDGELFF. CDR3 coding DNA: TGTGCCATAGGACAGAATTCCCTCGACGGGGAGCTGTTTTTT.

This clonotype was observed at least ten times. This chain links TRBV29-1 with TRBJ1-3, with TRBD1 as a possible D gene (6 bases). The CDR3 is made up of 13 amino acids. Germline V gene sequence: CDR1 SQVTM, CDR2 ANQGSEA. With 5 bases removed from V and 2 bases from J, the gap between germline ends came to 10 bases. The CDR3 DNA reads TGCAGCGTTACAGGGAGCGCTGGAAACACCATATATTTT. It yields the protein CSVTGSAGNTIYF.

In this sample, this clonotype turned up a few times. The chain carries TRBV18 and TRBJ2-5; 8 bases are shared with TRBD1. The CDR3 length is 14 residues. V gave up 4 bases and J gave up 6 bases; unmatched junction bases: 7. Germline CDR1 reads KGHSH; CDR2 reads LQKENI. The CDR3 DNA sequence: TGTGCCAGCTCACGCCGACAGGGGAGCCAGACCCAGTACTTC. Protein: CASSRRQGSQTQYF.

This clonotype showed up just a few times. A much larger clone differs from this one at a single base, so this may be a read error. This chain joins TRBV7-9 and TRBJ2-7, with a possible D match to TRBD2 (6 bases). The V gene's germline CDR1 is SEHNR and CDR2 FQNEAQ (reference sequence). CDR3 length: 14 residues. Trimming shortened V by 8 bases and J by 2 bases, and 16 bases separated the two germline ends. The CDR3 DNA sequence: TGTGCCAGCGGCAATCCGGGACTCCCCTACGAGCAGTACTTC. This codes for CASGNPGLPYEQYF.

This clonotype was recorded at least ten times. The rearrangement links TRBV4-2 to TRBJ2-5, with a weak D call TRBD2 (6 bases). From germline, CDR1 is LGHNA and CDR2 YNFKEQ. V dropped 0 bases and J dropped 0 bases, with 14 bases sitting between them. This CDR3 comprises 17 residues. The CDR3 nucleotides read TGTGCCAGCAGCCAAGATCCGGGACGGGAGTACCAAGAGACCCAGTACTTC. Translating it yields CASSQDPGREYQETQYF.

This clonotype was counted ten times or more. This chain joins TRBV5-8 and TRBJ1-3; D not resolved. The V gene's germline CDR1 is SGHTS and CDR2 YDEGEE. The CDR3 is 14 residues long. V was shortened by 1 base and J by 1 base, with 6 bases between the two germline ends. CDR3 residues: CASSLRESGNTIYF. Written as DNA, the CDR3 is TGTGCCAGCAGCTTGAGGGAGTCTGGAAACACCATATATTTT. The full variable domain, with the rest looked up from reference TRBV5-8 and TRBJ1-3, is EAGVTQSPTHLIKTRGQQATLRCSPISGHTSVYWYQQALGLGLQFLLWYDEGEERNRGNFPPRFSGRQFPNYSSELNVNALELEDSALYLCASSLRESGNTIYFGEGSWLTVV.

This clonotype was found a few times. The rearrangement uses TRBV7-9 and TRBJ2-7; D may be TRBD1 (5 bases). The CDR3 loop spans 15 amino acids. V was cut by 6 bases and J by 3 bases, with 18 bases left in between. Germline V CDR1 and CDR2: SEHNR, FQNEAQ (reference sequence). The CDR3 DNA is TGTGCCAGCAGTTACTCTCCGCAGGGCGGCTACGAGCAGTACTTC. This sequence encodes CASSYSPQGGYEQYF.

This clonotype showed up just a few times. This chain joins TRBV7-9 and TRBJ2-7; 9 bases align to TRBD2. Trimming cost V 6 bases and J 6 bases; bases outside gene matches: 6. CDR1 and CDR2 from the germline V gene are SEHNR and FQNEAQ (reference sequence). The CDR3 length is 13 residues. This CDR3 reads CASSRSGSSEQYF. In DNA form, the CDR3 reads TGTGCCAGCAGTCGTAGCGGGAGTTCCGAGCAGTACTTC.

The genes are TRBV7-2 and TRBJ2-7; the match to TRBD2 covers 14 bases. V gave up 5 bases and J gave up 1 base; unmatched junction bases: 7. The germline V gene has CDR1 SGHTA and CDR2 FQGNSA. The CDR3 loop spans 17 amino acids. The CDR3 DNA is TGTGCCAGCAGCATGACTAGCGGGAGGGCCCCGTCCTACGAGCAGTACTTC. The encoded protein is CASSMTSGRAPSYEQYF. Drawing the rest from reference TRBV7-2 and TRBJ2-7, the complete variable domain is GAGVSQSPSNKVTEKGKDVELRCDPISGHTALYWYRQSLGQGLEFLIYFQGNSAPDKSGLPSDRFSAERTGGSVSTLTIQRTQQEDSAVYLCASSMTSGRAPSYEQYFGPGTRLTVT.

Remarks on this clonotype: This may arise from a read error, as a much more abundant clone is one base away. The chain employs TRBV7-9 and TRBJ1-1, with a weak D call TRBD1 (6 bases). Germline lookup yields CDR1 SEHNR and CDR2 FQNEAQ (reference sequence). This CDR3 contains 14 residues. The CDR3 reads CASSDVIGDTGAFF. The CDR3 nucleotides read TGTGCCAGCAGTGATGTCATCGGGGACACTGGAGCTTTCTTT.

Here the CDR3 DNA reads TGTGCCAGCAGCCCCGAGCTCTGGCCGATCAACGCAAAGACCCAGTACTTC. Its protein product is CASSPELWPINAKTQYF. The chain couples TRBV7-8 to TRBJ2-5, with D hard to call. The CDR3 extends over 17 amino acids. V dropped 5 bases and J dropped 6 bases, with 25 bases sitting between them. The germline V gene encodes CDR1 SGHVS and CDR2 FQNEAQ.

Comment on this clonotype: This could be a read error, since a much larger clone is one nucleotide away. The chain joins TRBV6-5 to TRBJ1-6; a weak D match, TRBD1 (6 bases). Germline values: CDR1 MNHEY, CDR2 SVGAGI. Trimming stripped 0 bases from V and 18 bases from J, with 15 bases between. The CDR3 has 13 residues. This CDR3 reads CASSYSGGHTPHF. The CDR3 nucleotides read TGTGCCAGCAGTTACTCCGGGGGCCACACCCCCCACTTT.

This clonotype showed up many times. The chain uses TRBV25-1 and TRBJ2-2; no firm D call. The CDR3 length is 13 residues. From germline, CDR1 is MGHDK and CDR2 SYGVNS. Trimming pared 3 bases from V and 6 bases from J, leaving 8 bases between. In nucleotides, the CDR3 is TGTGCCAGCAGTGATTTGGGTGCCGGGGAGCTGTTTTTT. Translating gives CASSDLGAGELFF.

This clonotype has ten or more counts. The chain combines TRBV12-3 or TRBV12-4 with TRBJ1-5, with 8 positions matching TRBD1. Unmatched junction bases numbered 7, after V lost 6 bases and J lost 3 bases. This CDR3 has 15 residues. CDR3 residues: CASSRRQGLNQPQHF. CDR3 bases: TGTGCCAGCAGCCGCCGACAGGGGCTCAATCAGCCCCAGCATTTT.

On this clonotype itself: It may be a read error: a sequence one base away is much more abundant. The chain couples TRBV2 to TRBJ2-7; 13 nucleotides agree with TRBD2. The germline gives CDR1 SNHLY, CDR2 FYNNEI. V dropped 5 bases and J dropped 2; count of bases not matched to a gene: 6. CDR3 length: 16 amino acids. CDR3 bases: TGTGCCAGCAGTTCCCTCGGGACTAGCGGGACCTACGAGCAGTACTTC. This translates into CASSSLGTSGTYEQYF.

This clonotype occurred many times. The CDR3 nucleotides read TGTGCCAGCAGCCACGGCCGAGAGCGGGGGGCCTACGAGCAGTACTTC. Translating gives CASSHGRERGAYEQYF. The genes are TRBV7-8 and TRBJ2-7; 9 bases are shared with TRBD2. The J segment lost 2 bases and the V segment lost 5 bases, leaving 10 bases of the junction unmatched. This CDR3 region has 16 residues. Per the germline V gene, CDR1 is SGHVS and CDR2 is FQNEAQ.

The V call is TRBV29-1, the J call TRBJ2-5; the D call may be TRBD1 or TRBD2 (6 bases each). This CDR3 comprises 13 residues. Trimming removed 4 bases at V and 4 bases at J, with 13 bases between. Looked up from germline, CDR1 is SQVTM and CDR2 is ANQGSEA. The CDR3 DNA follows: TGCAGCGTTGTGGGGGGCTTTGGAGAGACCCAGTACTTC. This sequence encodes CSVVGGFGETQYF.

The V call is TRBV5-1, the J call TRBJ2-5; D might be TRBD1 or TRBD2, each matching 5 bases. The CDR3 is 15 residues long. Germline-derived CDR1 and CDR2 are SGHRS and YFSETQ. Trimming shortened V by 3 bases and J by 4 bases, and 16 bases separated the two germline ends. Here the CDR3 DNA reads TGCGCCAGCAGCTCCCGGTGGGGGACCCGAGAGACCCAGTACTTC. This encodes CASSSRWGTRETQYF.